The 16 T cell receptor beta chains listed next were all sequenced from one sample in a study of blood T cell repertoires in COVID-19 (dated by TCRdb to between 2020 and 2021). The library was produced with the immunoSEQ multiplex PCR assay. TCRdb's version of the immuneACCESS table is confined to in-frame rearrangements and falls short of the full clone set. An unresolved V gene accounts for under half of the shortfall where checked; the remainder is of unknown origin. This sample gives about 200,000 clones in total; roughly 89% of them show up just once. Approximately 0.64% of the sample lies in the top ten. Sequencing was performed on peripheral blood. These receptors all stem from a man aged 50 to 60 with acute or convalescent COVID-19.

The chain carries TRBV28 and TRBJ2-5; weak D call: TRBD2 (5 bases). V lost 7 bases and J 4 bases, leaving 16 bases between the germline ends. Per germline, CDR1 MDHEN and CDR2 SYDVKM. The CDR3 is 14 amino acids. CDR3 residues: CASNPKEVRETQYF. The CDR3 DNA follows: TGTGCCAGCAATCCGAAGGAGGTGAGAGAGACCCAGTACTTC.

This chain links TRBV30 with TRBJ2-3; 9 bases map to TRBD2. Germline CDR1 and CDR2: GTSNPN and SVGIG (reference sequence). This CDR3 spans 15 amino acids. V was clipped by 0 bases and J by 5 bases; unmatched bases: 6. In DNA form, the CDR3 reads TGTGCCTGGAGTGTTGTTGGCGGGGGGGGAGATACGCAGTATTTT. Encoded protein: CAWSVVGGGGDTQYF.

The chain employs TRBV10-3 and TRBJ1-5; weak D call: TRBD1 (5 bases). This CDR3 region has 15 residues. V lost 4 bases, J lost 7 bases, and 17 bases lay in between. The germline gives CDR1 ENHRY, CDR2 SYGVKD. As DNA, the CDR3 is TGTGCCATCAGTGCTGGGCAGGGCAACATGCAGCCCCAGCATTTT. Its protein is CAISAGQGNMQPQHF.

This rearrangement joins TRBV2 to TRBJ1-4; the D gene is possibly TRBD1 (6 bases). The germline CDR1 and CDR2 sequences are SNHLY and FYNNEI. CDR3 size: 11 residues. Trimming removed 7 bases from V and 8 bases from J, with 8 bases in between. In DNA, the CDR3 is TGTGCCAGCAACACAGGGGAAAAACTGTTTTTT. This gives the protein CASNTGEKLFF. The whole variable domain, remainder taken from reference TRBV2 and TRBJ1-4, is EPEVTQTPSHQVTQMGQEVILRCVPISNHLYFYWYRQILGQKVEFLVSFYNNEISEKSEIFDDQFSVERPDGSNFTLKIRSTKLEDSAMYFCASNTGEKLFFGSGTQLSVL.

The chain is built from TRBV6-5 and TRBJ2-1; maybe TRBD2 (5 bases). The V and J ends lost 6 bases and 2 bases respectively, with 8 bases between them. Germline CDR1 MNHEY, CDR2 SVGAGI. The CDR3 runs 13 residues. For the CDR3, the DNA is TGTGCCAGCAGACCAGCGGCCTACAATGAGCAGTTCTTC. Translated: CASRPAAYNEQFF.

V usage is TRBV30 and J usage is TRBJ1-2; D may be TRBD1 (6 bases). Germline CDR1 reads GTSNPN; CDR2 reads SVGIG (reference sequence). CDR3 length: 13 residues. The V gene lost 4 bases and the J gene lost 4 bases, with 13 bases spanning the gap. CDR3 protein: CAWNPGTSYGYTF. CDR3 DNA: TGTGCCTGGAACCCCGGGACAAGCTATGGCTACACCTTC.

The V call is TRBV19, the J call TRBJ1-2; maybe TRBD1 (5 bases). V dropped 6 bases and J dropped 4 bases, with 21 bases sitting between them. CDR3 length: 16 residues. Germline lookup yields CDR1 LNHDA and CDR2 SQIVND (reference sequence). CDR3 residues: CASSRSAQAQGYGYTF. The CDR3 region has the DNA TGTGCCAGTAGCCGATCCGCCCAGGCCCAGGGCTATGGCTACACCTTC.

The chain links TRBV28 to TRBJ2-2, with a weak D call TRBD2 (5 bases). The germline V gene has CDR1 MDHEN and CDR2 SYDVKM. Trimming pared 7 bases from V and 4 bases from J, leaving 10 bases between. This CDR3 has 13 amino acids. The CDR3 nucleotides read TGTGCCAGCAAGAGGGCAGGCACCGGGGAGCTGTTTTTT. This codes for CASKRAGTGELFF.

This clone has a handful of counts. This chain uses TRBV19 with TRBJ1-5; D is undetermined. The CDR3 spans 14 residues. The V end lost 3 bases, the J end lost 9 bases, and 15 bases lay between the germline ends. Germline V gives CDR1 LNHDA, CDR2 SQIVND (reference sequence). CDR3 in DNA: TGTGCCAGTAGTATTGGAGAGGAGACCGTGCCCCAGCATTTT. It is translated as CASSIGEETVPQHF.

This chain uses TRBV7-2 with TRBJ2-3; D is unclear. V was trimmed by 4 bases and J by 2 bases, leaving 16 bases between them. The CDR3 loop spans 16 amino acids. The germline gives CDR1 SGHTA, CDR2 FQGNSA. Here the CDR3 reads CASSSDGYYPTDTQYF. The CDR3 DNA follows: TGTGCCAGCAGCTCAGATGGTTACTACCCCACAGATACGCAGTATTTT.

This clone showed up just once. The V gene is TRBV29-1, the J gene TRBJ2-5, with 9 bases aligning to TRBD2. This CDR3 spans 13 amino acids. CDR1 and CDR2 from the germline V gene are SQVTM and ANQGSEA. With 4 bases clipped from V and 5 bases from J, the junction kept 5 bases outside the gene matches. This chain's CDR3 is CSVGSGSPETQYF. In nucleotides, the CDR3 is TGCAGCGTTGGTAGCGGGAGTCCCGAGACCCAGTACTTC.

V usage is TRBV7-9 and J usage is TRBJ1-1; unclear D gene. Germline V CDR1 and CDR2: SEHNR, FQNEAQ (reference sequence). The CDR3 covers 17 residues. Trimming shortened V by 4 bases and J by 0 bases, and 18 bases separated the two germline ends. In DNA form, the CDR3 reads TGTGCCAGCAGCTCCGGACTTTCCGGACCCATGAACACTGAAGCTTTCTTT. It codes for CASSSGLSGPMNTEAFF. Combining the CDR3 with reference TRBV7-9 and TRBJ1-1 gives the whole variable domain DTGVSQNPRHKITKRGQNVTFRCDPISEHNRLYWYRQTLGQGPEFLTYFQNEAQLEKSRLLSDRFSAERPKGSFSTLEIQRTEQGDSAMYLCASSSGLSGPMNTEAFFGQGTRLTVV.

On this clone itself: A much larger clone lies one base from this, so it may be a read error. This chain connects TRBV7-9 to TRBJ2-7; 13 positions match TRBD2. Germline V gene sequence: CDR1 SEHNR, CDR2 FQNEAQ (reference sequence). The CDR3 totals 14 residues. V lost 5 bases to trimming and J lost 2 bases; unmatched junction nucleotides: 0. CDR3 sequence reads: CASSTSGRAYEQYF. The CDR3 DNA reads TGTGCCAGCAGCACTAGCGGGAGGGCCTACGAGCAGTACTTC. Variable domain in full (rest from reference TRBV7-9 and TRBJ2-7): DTGVSQNPRHKITKRGQNVTFRCDPISEHNRLYWYRQTLGQGPEFLTYFQNEAQLEKSRLLSDRFSAERPKGSFSTLEIQRTEQGDSAMYLCASSTSGRAYEQYFGPGTRLTVT.

The rearrangement uses TRBV5-1 and TRBJ1-2; 8 bases map to TRBD1. CDR1 and CDR2 (germline): SGHRS, YFSETQ. This CDR3 contains 15 residues. J lost 0 bases, V lost 2 bases, and 3 bases had no gene match. The CDR3 DNA reads as TGCGCCAGCAGCTTAACAGGGGGAGCTAACTATGGCTACACCTTC. This encodes CASSLTGGANYGYTF.

V is TRBV5-1 and J is TRBJ2-1, with D perhaps matching TRBD2 (6 bases). Trimming took off 6 bases at V and 0 bases at J, with 13 bases between the two ends. Germline values: CDR1 SGHRS, CDR2 YFSETQ. This CDR3 comprises 15 residues. CDR3 protein: CASTQEGSSYNEQFF. The CDR3 DNA reads as TGCGCCAGCACCCAGGAGGGGAGCTCCTACAATGAGCAGTTCTTC.

This rearrangement joins TRBV5-1 to TRBJ2-7; 8 nucleotides align to TRBD1. This CDR3 comprises 14 residues. V shed 0 bases and J 5 bases; nucleotides not matched to a gene: 4. Per germline, CDR1 SGHRS and CDR2 YFSETQ. The CDR3 nucleotides read TGCGCCAGCAGCTTGGGACAGGGGTTCGACGAGCAGTACTTC. It yields the protein CASSLGQGFDEQYF.